The 27 T cell receptor beta chains presented below share a single source sample, sequenced in a study of shared clonotypes between healthy human individuals. The naive CD8 subset, CD45RO-negative cells positively selected for CCR7, excluded terminally differentiated effector memory CD45RA+ cells. TCRdb keeps only in-frame clones here, not all; method: immunoSEQ multiplex PCR. Altogether about 2.2 million clones are present, 80% to 95% being singletons, with the ten largest covering less than 2%. Sequenced sample: naive CD8+ T cells from PBMCs. The source is a man aged 18 to 35 in good health. Some clones in this sample may be carry-over from other donors' samples.

The V gene is TRBV5-1, the J gene TRBJ2-1; the D gene is possibly TRBD2 (6 bases). V lost 1 base, J lost 2 bases, and 13 bases lay in between. Germline assignment: CDR1 SGHRS and CDR2 YFSETQ. This CDR3 contains 16 residues. The CDR3 reads CASSLLIPGAYNEQFF. The CDR3 DNA reads TGCGCCAGCAGCTTGCTGATACCGGGAGCCTACAATGAGCAGTTCTTC.

The J gene is TRBJ1-6, the V gene TRBV10-3; D is possibly TRBD1 (6 bases). The V and J ends lost 1 base and 8 bases respectively, with 12 bases between them. Germline CDR1 ENHRY, CDR2 SYGVKD. This CDR3 region has 15 residues. CDR3 protein: CAISELGAPHSPLHF. The CDR3 DNA is TGTGCCATCAGTGAGTTGGGGGCTCCACATTCACCCCTCCACTTT.

This clone was counted only a few times. The genes are TRBV6-6 and TRBJ2-1; D call uncertain. The germline V gene encodes CDR1 MNHNY and CDR2 SVGAGI (reference sequence). The CDR3 covers 12 residues. V lost 1 base, J lost 7 bases, and 5 bases lay in between. The CDR3 spells CASSYWGNEQFF. The CDR3 DNA reads TGTGCCAGCAGTTACTGGGGAAATGAGCAGTTCTTC.

This chain joins TRBV27 and TRBJ1-4; 7 nucleotides agree with TRBD1. This CDR3 has 13 residues. V was clipped by 8 bases and J by 4 bases; unmatched bases: 4. Germline V gene sequence: CDR1 MNHEY, CDR2 SMNVEV (reference sequence). In nucleotides, the CDR3 is TGTGCCAGCCAGGGACAGAATAATGAAAAACTGTTTTTT. Protein sequence: CASQGQNNEKLFF.

The rearrangement uses TRBV27 and TRBJ1-1; a possible D gene is TRBD1 (6 bases). V lost 5 bases and J 7 bases, leaving 8 bases between the germline ends. Germline V gene data show CDR1 as MNHEY and CDR2 as SMNVEV (reference sequence). The CDR3 has 11 residues. The CDR3 region has the DNA TGTGCCAGCAGTGCAGGGGTTGAAGCTTTCTTT. Its protein product is CASSAGVEAFF.

The chain carries TRBV9 and TRBJ2-7; 9 positions match TRBD1. The V gene end was trimmed by 3 bases and the J gene end by 2 bases; junction bases not matched to a gene: 6. Germline loops: CDR1 SGDLS, CDR2 YYNGEE. The CDR3 covers 15 residues. The DNA for the CDR3 is TGTGCCAGCAGCGCGGGGACAGGGATTACCTACGAGCAGTACTTC. Its translation: CASSAGTGITYEQYF.

V and J are TRBV28 and TRBJ2-7; 14 bases line up with TRBD2. Germline values: CDR1 MDHEN, CDR2 SYDVKM. The V segment lost 3 bases and the J segment 3 bases; nucleotides outside the gene matches: 7. The CDR3 runs 17 residues. CDR3 protein: CASSFPTSGRADYEQYF. The CDR3, as DNA: TGTGCCAGCAGTTTCCCGACTAGCGGGAGGGCGGACTACGAGCAGTACTTC.

This CDR3 reads CASSGGSVKATNEKLFF. The CDR3 DNA reads TGCGCCAGCAGTGGGGGCTCGGTAAAAGCAACTAATGAAAAACTGTTTTTT. The chain carries TRBV5-1 and TRBJ1-4; TRBD1 might be the D (6 bases). The CDR3 runs to 17 residues. Germline V gives CDR1 SGHRS, CDR2 YFSETQ. V gave up 5 bases and J gave up 0 bases, with 17 bases separating them.

The rearrangement uses TRBV9 and TRBJ2-7; D unclear. Per germline, CDR1 SGDLS and CDR2 YYNGEE. There are 16 residues in the CDR3. V lost 4 bases and J 4 bases, leaving 21 bases between the germline ends. The CDR3 reads CASSPATWARRYEQYF. The CDR3 DNA is TGTGCCAGCAGCCCAGCGACTTGGGCCCGACGGTACGAGCAGTACTTC.

V gene TRBV10-3 combines with J gene TRBJ1-1; 7 nucleotides agree with TRBD1. The V gene end was trimmed by 10 bases and the J gene end by 5 bases; junction bases not matched to a gene: 13. This CDR3 region has 14 residues. CDR1 is ENHRY, CDR2 SYGVKD, per germline. The CDR3 region has the DNA TGTGCCAACATACAGGGGAGTCGAAAAACTGAAGCTTTCTTT. Translated: CANIQGSRKTEAFF.

This chain uses TRBV6-5 with TRBJ1-1; D perhaps matches TRBD1 (6 bases). V lost 0 bases, J lost 6 bases, and 14 bases lay in between. This CDR3 spans 15 amino acids. Germline V lookup: CDR1 MNHEY, CDR2 SVGAGI. The CDR3 spells CASSYSTGLGAEAFF. The CDR3, as DNA: TGTGCCAGCAGTTACTCCACAGGGTTGGGGGCTGAAGCTTTCTTT.

The chain couples TRBV2 to TRBJ2-7; possible D gene TRBD2, 5 bases. V dropped 3 bases and J dropped 4 bases, with 10 bases sitting between them. Germline assignment: CDR1 SNHLY and CDR2 FYNNEI. CDR3 length: 13 residues. The CDR3: CASSDTGIYEQYF. CDR3 bases: TGTGCCAGCAGTGATACGGGGATTTACGAGCAGTACTTC.

This chain links TRBV30 with TRBJ2-2, with D unclear. Germline lookup yields CDR1 GTSNPN and CDR2 SVGIG (reference sequence). The V gene lost 0 bases and the J gene lost 6 bases, with 8 bases spanning the gap. There are 13 residues in the CDR3. The CDR3 DNA reads TGTGCCTGGAGTGTACTATCCTCCGGGGAGCTGTTTTTT. This translates into CAWSVLSSGELFF.

The gene calls are TRBV6-6 and TRBJ2-7; D call uncertain. The germline gives CDR1 MNHNY, CDR2 SVGAGI (reference sequence). The V and J ends lost 4 bases and 4 bases respectively, with 5 bases between them. The CDR3 sequence is 11 residues long. The CDR3 sequence is CASSSLYEQYF. CDR3 nucleotide sequence: TGTGCCAGCAGTTCCCTATACGAGCAGTACTTC.

This clone has only a few counts. The chain uses TRBV7-9 and TRBJ1-2, with D maybe TRBD1 (6 bases). CDR1 SEHNR and CDR2 FQNEAQ come from the germline V gene (reference sequence). The CDR3 sequence is 15 residues long. The ends were cut back, 5 bases at V and 4 bases at J, with 17 bases in the middle. The CDR3 DNA reads as TGTGCCAGCAGCCCCAGTCGACAGGATTTCTATGGCTACACCTTC. Translating it yields CASSPSRQDFYGYTF.

About this clone: Within the sample, other DNA sequences also encode this same CDR3. V is TRBV5-1 and J is TRBJ2-1; no clear D. The CDR3 extends over 13 amino acids. Trimming cost V 0 bases and J 3 bases, with 4 bases left between them. Germline values: CDR1 SGHRS, CDR2 YFSETQ. As DNA, the CDR3 is TGCGCCAGCAGCTTGGCTAGCTACAATGAGCAGTTCTTC. As protein: CASSLASYNEQFF.

Of note for this clone: In the same sample, other DNA sequences code for this CDR3. V and J are TRBV2 and TRBJ1-5, with D unclear. The CDR3 totals 15 residues. The germline V gene has CDR1 SNHLY and CDR2 FYNNEI. V lost 1 base and J lost 0, with 7 bases in between. The CDR3 region is CASSEGTVSNQPQHF. The CDR3, as DNA: TGTGCCAGCAGTGAAGGGACGGTTAGCAATCAGCCCCAGCATTTT.

The genes are TRBV11-2 and TRBJ2-1; 10 bases are shared with TRBD2. V lost 2 bases to trimming and J lost 8 bases; unmatched junction nucleotides: 9. Germline V CDR1 and CDR2: SGHAT, FQNNGV. The CDR3 loop spans 16 amino acids. The CDR3: CASSLSRTSGVDEQFF. DNA for the CDR3: TGTGCCAGCAGCTTATCGCGGACTAGCGGCGTTGATGAGCAGTTCTTC.

This sequence joins TRBV6-6 and TRBJ2-7; TRBD2 is a possible D gene (6 bases). The germline CDR1 and CDR2 sequences are MNHNY and SVGAGI (reference sequence). Trimming cost V 5 bases and J 6 bases, with 20 bases left between them. This CDR3 comprises 15 residues. CDR3 bases: TGTGCCAGCAGTCCAAACTTAGCGGTGGGGGGCGAGCAGTACTTC. Residues: CASSPNLAVGGEQYF.

The rearrangement joins TRBV27 to TRBJ2-3; D uncertain. V was pared by 1 base and J by 4 bases, with 12 bases between. The CDR3 spans 15 residues. Germline V CDR1 and CDR2: MNHEY, SMNVEV (reference sequence). CDR3 residues: CASSLLTNRADTQYF. Written as DNA, the CDR3 is TGTGCCAGCAGTTTATTAACCAACCGGGCAGATACGCAGTATTTT.

J is TRBJ1-1 and V is TRBV14; TRBD1 matches at 7 bases. Germline lookup yields CDR1 SGHDN and CDR2 FVKESK. J lost 0 bases, V lost 1 base, and 5 bases had no gene match. This CDR3 has 16 amino acids. CDR3 region: CASSQVRGQLNTEAFF. The DNA of the CDR3 is TGTGCCAGCAGCCAAGTGAGGGGACAGTTGAACACTGAAGCTTTCTTT.

The J gene is TRBJ2-1, the V gene TRBV6-6; possibly TRBD1 for D (6 bases). In germline, CDR1 is MNHNY, CDR2 SVGAGI (reference sequence). The CDR3 totals 15 residues. The V gene lost 2 bases and the J gene lost 3 bases, with 11 bases spanning the gap. CDR3 sequence reads: CASSYVTGRYNEQFF. CDR3 bases: TGTGCCAGCAGTTACGTGACAGGCCGCTACAATGAGCAGTTCTTC.

The V gene is TRBV15, the J gene TRBJ2-7; the match to TRBD2 covers 9 bases. The junction had 6 bases not matched to a gene; V was cut back by 4 bases and J by 2 bases. CDR1 LNHNV and CDR2 YYDKDF come from the germline V gene (reference sequence). This CDR3 is built from 15 residues. The CDR3 spells CATSTAGGPPYEQYF. CDR3 sequence (DNA): TGTGCCACCAGCACAGCGGGAGGACCCCCCTACGAGCAGTACTTC.

Worth noting for this clone: Other DNA sequences in the sample encode the same CDR3. J is TRBJ2-1 and V is TRBV9; D remains ambiguous. From germline, CDR1 is SGDLS and CDR2 YYNGEE. The CDR3 sequence is 16 residues long. Trimming shortened V by 4 bases and J by 1 base, and 15 bases separated the two germline ends. The chain's CDR3 is CASSPLGGSSYNEQFF. As DNA, the CDR3 is TGTGCCAGCAGCCCCCTTGGCGGATCTTCCTACAATGAGCAGTTCTTC.

V and J are TRBV7-3 and TRBJ2-7, with TRBD2 as a possible D gene (5 bases). The CDR3 contains 13 residues. Trimming removed 4 bases at V and 6 bases at J, with 13 bases between. CDR1 SGHTA and CDR2 FQGTGA come from the germline V gene. The CDR3 DNA follows: TGTGCCAGCAGCTCAATCTACGGAGGCGAGCAGTACTTC. Its protein is CASSSIYGGEQYF.

The chain couples TRBV7-2 to TRBJ2-4, with 12 nucleotides matching TRBD2. The CDR3 covers 17 residues. Germline assignment: CDR1 SGHTA and CDR2 FQGNSA. The trim removed 8 bases at V and 1 base at J, leaving 9 bases unmatched. In nucleotides, the CDR3 is TGTGCCAGCGGTCCTAGCGGGAGGGCCGGGGCCAAAAACATTCAGTACTTC. This sequence encodes CASGPSGRAGAKNIQYF.

Regarding this clone: Other DNA sequences in this specimen translate into the identical CDR3. This chain connects TRBV27 to TRBJ2-7; D not resolved. CDR1 and CDR2 (germline): MNHEY, SMNVEV (reference sequence). V lost 0 bases to trimming and J lost 4 bases, with 7 bases between them. The CDR3 contains 13 residues. The CDR3 DNA reads TGTGCCAGCAGTTTATCGCTGACTTACGAGCAGTACTTC. It translates to CASSLSLTYEQYF.